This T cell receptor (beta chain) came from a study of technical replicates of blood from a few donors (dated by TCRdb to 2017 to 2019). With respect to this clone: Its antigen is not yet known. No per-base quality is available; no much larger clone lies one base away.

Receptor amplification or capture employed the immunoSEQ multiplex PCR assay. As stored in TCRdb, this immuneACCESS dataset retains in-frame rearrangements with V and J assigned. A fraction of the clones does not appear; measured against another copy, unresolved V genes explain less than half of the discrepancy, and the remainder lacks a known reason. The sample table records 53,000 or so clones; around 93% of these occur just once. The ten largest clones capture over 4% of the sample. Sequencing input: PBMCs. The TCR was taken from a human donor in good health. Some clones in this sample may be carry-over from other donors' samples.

The DNA is TGTGCCTGGACCCCGGCCAGGCAGGGTGGAGAGACCCAGTACTTC. It codes for CAWTPARQGGETQYF. Rearrangement joined TRBV30 to TRBJ2-5; the D gene is possibly TRBD1, with 5 bases matching. CDR1 and CDR2, looked up from the germline V gene (reference sequence), are GTSNPN and SVGIG. Relative to germline, V is 4 bases shorter and J is 4 bases shorter, with 19 bases between their ends. The CDR3, from cysteine to phenylalanine, totals 15 residues. Only the CDR3 part of the read is kept: 45 bases, read in frame from the first base. Where the CDR3 stops, the reference TRBV30 and TRBJ2-5 genes take over; the full variable domain is SQTIHQWPATLVQPVGSPLSLECTVEGTSNPNLYWYRQAAGRGLQLLFYSVGIGQISSEVPQNLSASRPQDRQFILSSKKLLLSDSGFYLCAWTPARQGGETQYFGPGTRLLVL.